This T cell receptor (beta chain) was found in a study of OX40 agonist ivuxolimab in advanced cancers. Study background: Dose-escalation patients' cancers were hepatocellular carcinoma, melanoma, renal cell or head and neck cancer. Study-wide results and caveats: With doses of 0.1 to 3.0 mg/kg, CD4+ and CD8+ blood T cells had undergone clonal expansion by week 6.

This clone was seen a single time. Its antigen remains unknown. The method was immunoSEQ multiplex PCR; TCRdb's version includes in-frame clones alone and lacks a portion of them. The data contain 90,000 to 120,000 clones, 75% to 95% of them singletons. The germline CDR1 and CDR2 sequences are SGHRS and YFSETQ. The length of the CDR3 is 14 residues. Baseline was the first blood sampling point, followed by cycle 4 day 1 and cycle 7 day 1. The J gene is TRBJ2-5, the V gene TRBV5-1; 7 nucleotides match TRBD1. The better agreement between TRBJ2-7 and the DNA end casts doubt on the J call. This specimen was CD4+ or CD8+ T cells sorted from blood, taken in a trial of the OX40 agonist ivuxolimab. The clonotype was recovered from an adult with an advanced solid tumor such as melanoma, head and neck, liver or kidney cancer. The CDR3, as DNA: TGCGCCAGCAGCTTGGGACAGGGTCCCTACGAGCAGTACTTC. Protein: CASSLGQGPYEQYF.